The next 20 T cell receptor beta chains were all read from a single sample in a study of T cell repertoires in cytomegalovirus infection. TCRdb ran MiXCR on the reads and lists one entry per CDR3 protein. The sample carries 450,000 to 600,000 distinct CDR3 sequences, 33% recorded once. Their antigens are not known. Sample: cultured PBMCs, taken from culture after CMV antigen stimulation. The receptors stem from a human donor in good health (CMV status not recorded). Some clones in this sample may be carry-over from other donors' samples.

This clonotype was picked up a small number of times. The genes are TRBV12-3 or TRBV12-4 and TRBJ2-1; D gene ambiguous. The CDR3 totals 14 residues. The V end was cut by 5 bases, the J end by 8 bases, with 16 bases between. This CDR3 reads CASSLLGGRDEQFF. The CDR3 region has the DNA TGTGCCAGCAGTCTCCTAGGCGGTCGAGATGAGCAGTTCTTC.

This clonotype appeared a few times. The chain employs TRBV7-2 and TRBJ1-1; D is possibly TRBD1 (5 bases). Germline CDR1 is SGHTA and CDR2 is FQGNSA. The length of the CDR3 is 14 residues. Trimming shortened V by 5 bases and J by 4 bases, and 14 bases separated the two germline ends. CDR3 nucleotide sequence: TGTGCCAGCAGCGCCGCGGGTGGGGGCACTGAAGCTTTCTTT. Its protein product is CASSAAGGGTEAFF. The full variable domain, in which reference TRBV7-2 and TRBJ1-1 provide the parts outside the CDR3, is GAGVSQSPSNKVTEKGKDVELRCDPISGHTALYWYRQSLGQGLEFLIYFQGNSAPDKSGLPSDRFSAERTGGSVSTLTIQRTQQEDSAVYLCASSAAGGGTEAFFGQGTRLTVV.

The chain couples TRBV6-1 to TRBJ2-1; D call uncertain. Germline CDR1 MNHNS, CDR2 SASEGT. This CDR3 has 14 amino acids. V was pared by 6 bases and J by 0 bases, with 9 bases between. CDR3 coding DNA: TGTGCCAGCAGCCCCAAGGGCTCCTACAATGAGCAGTTCTTC. This gives the protein CASSPKGSYNEQFF.

A few counts support this clonotype. The rearrangement links TRBV7-2 to TRBJ2-5; 11 positions agree with TRBD2. Germline lookup yields CDR1 SGHTA and CDR2 FQGNSA. V shed 2 bases and J 7 bases; nucleotides not matched to a gene: 3. This CDR3 has 14 residues. The CDR3 region is CASSLLAGGGTQYF. In DNA, the CDR3 is TGTGCCAGCAGCTTACTAGCGGGAGGTGGGACCCAGTACTTC. Drawing the rest from reference TRBV7-2 and TRBJ2-5, the complete variable domain is GAGVSQSPSNKVTEKGKDVELRCDPISGHTALYWYRQSLGQGLEFLIYFQGNSAPDKSGLPSDRFSAERTGGSVSTLTIQRTQQEDSAVYLCASSLLAGGGTQYFGPGTRLLVL.

This clonotype has more than one count but fewer than ten. The chain is built from TRBV7-2 and TRBJ2-1; D might be TRBD2 (5 bases). V was cut by 3 bases and J by 5 bases, with 8 bases left in between. The CDR3 has 13 residues. Per germline, CDR1 SGHTA and CDR2 FQGNSA. CDR3 residues: CASSLIANNEQFF. The CDR3, as DNA: TGTGCCAGCAGCTTGATAGCGAACAATGAGCAGTTCTTC.

The V gene is TRBV10-3, the J gene TRBJ2-5, with D perhaps being TRBD1 or TRBD2 (5 bases each). The CDR3 consists of 15 residues. From germline, CDR1 is ENHRY and CDR2 SYGVKD. V was clipped by 0 bases and J by 1 base, with 9 bases between them. The CDR3 reads CAISESGVTQETQYF. The CDR3 bases are TGTGCCATCAGTGAGTCGGGGGTCACCCAAGAGACCCAGTACTTC.

The chain uses TRBV28 and TRBJ1-4; no clear D. Germline V gene sequence: CDR1 MDHEN, CDR2 SYDVKM. The CDR3 sequence is 18 residues long. V was shortened by 5 bases and J by 8 bases, with 27 bases between the two germline ends. CDR3 nucleotide sequence: TGTGCCAGCAGTCAAGGACCGGAATCTACCTTCAGCCGGGAAAAACTGTTTTTT. Translation gives CASSQGPESTFSREKLFF.

The rearrangement uses TRBV10-3 and TRBJ2-7; 8 nucleotides line up with TRBD2. The CDR3 runs to 15 residues. The germline V gene has CDR1 ENHRY and CDR2 SYGVKD. The junction had 9 bases not matched to a gene; V was cut back by 6 bases and J by 2 bases. The chain's CDR3 is CAISASSGLTYEQYF. CDR3 bases: TGTGCCATCAGCGCATCTAGCGGGCTTACCTACGAGCAGTACTTC.

V and J are TRBV12-3 or TRBV12-4 and TRBJ1-2, with D hard to call. Trimming stripped 6 bases from V and 4 bases from J, with 18 bases between. This CDR3 comprises 15 residues. The CDR3 is CASSFMDSRVYGYTF. In DNA, the CDR3 is TGTGCCAGCAGCTTCATGGACTCCCGAGTCTATGGCTACACCTTC.

The chain employs TRBV10-3 and TRBJ2-1; the D is unclear. V was shortened by 4 bases and J by 5 bases, with 6 bases between the two germline ends. Germline CDR1 reads ENHRY; CDR2 reads SYGVKD. CDR3 length equals 12 residues. CDR3 nucleotide sequence: TGTGCCATCAGTGTTTTAAACAATGAGCAGTTCTTC. Encoded protein: CAISVLNNEQFF.

The rearrangement links TRBV12-3 or TRBV12-4 to TRBJ1-2; maybe TRBD1 (5 bases). The CDR3 length is 11 residues. Trimming took off 8 bases at V and 6 bases at J, with 10 bases between the two ends. In nucleotides, the CDR3 is TGTGCCAGCGCAGGGTCCAATGGCTACACCTTC. It codes for CASAGSNGYTF.

This chain joins TRBV4-3 and TRBJ2-1; D is unresolved. Germline CDR1 reads LGHNA; CDR2 reads YSLEER. The length of the CDR3 is 15 residues. V was cut by 1 base and J by 7 bases, with 14 bases left in between. CDR3 sequence reads: CASSQAALVSNEQFF. CDR3 bases: TGCGCCAGCAGCCAAGCGGCGCTAGTATCAAATGAGCAGTTCTTC.

This sequence joins TRBV12-3 or TRBV12-4 and TRBJ1-1; TRBD1 is a possible D gene (5 bases). The V end was cut by 8 bases, the J end by 8 bases, with 21 bases between. CDR3 size: 14 residues. CDR3 nucleotides: TGTGCCAGCTCTTGGGGTGGGCCCGAGGGGGAAGCTTTCTTT. This translates into CASSWGGPEGEAFF.

CDR3 nucleotide sequence: TGTGCCAGCAGGGGACCGGGACGGGGAAATCAGCCCCAGCATTTT. As protein: CASRGPGRGNQPQHF. The chain has TRBV6-8 and TRBJ1-5, with D possibly being TRBD1 (5 bases). Germline V gene data show CDR1 as MNHGY and CDR2 as SAAAGT. CDR3 length: 15 residues. Trimming took off 6 bases at V and 4 bases at J, with 16 bases between the two ends.

A few counts support this clonotype. The chain couples TRBV4-1 to TRBJ2-5; weak D call: TRBD2 (7 bases). Germline CDR1 reads MGHRA; CDR2 reads YSYEKL. The CDR3 covers 15 residues. Trimming pared 0 bases from V and 2 bases from J, leaving 10 bases between. CDR3: CASSQDGGPQETQYF. For the CDR3, the DNA is TGCGCCAGCAGCCAAGACGGGGGGCCACAAGAGACCCAGTACTTC.

Of note for this clonotype: One end of the junction varies from germline; a read error may be responsible. CDR3 sequence (DNA): TGTGCCAGCAGCCTAACATCCCCAATCGGGACTAGCGGGACCACAGATACGCAGTATTTT. Protein product: CASSLTSPIGTSGTTDTQYF. V gene TRBV7-3 combines with J gene TRBJ2-3; 13 bases match TRBD2. Germline values: CDR1 SGHTA, CDR2 FQGTGA. The CDR3 spans 20 residues.

The V gene is TRBV15, the J gene TRBJ1-1; D gene uncertain. Germline CDR1 reads LNHNV; CDR2 reads YYDKDF (reference sequence). Between the trimmed V and J ends, which lost 4 bases and 4 bases, there was a span of 7 bases. The length of the CDR3 is 12 residues. CDR3 amino acids: CATSTRGTEAFF. The CDR3 DNA is TGTGCCACCAGCACCAGAGGCACTGAAGCTTTCTTT.

This clonotype has more than one count but fewer than ten. The chain carries TRBV6-5 and TRBJ2-1; D is perhaps TRBD2 (6 bases). V was trimmed by 0 bases and J by 0 bases, leaving 9 bases between them. CDR1 and CDR2 from the germline V gene are MNHEY and SVGAGI. This CDR3 spans 16 amino acids. CDR3 loop: CASSYSSAGSYNEQFF. CDR3 sequence (DNA): TGTGCCAGCAGTTACTCGTCAGCGGGCTCCTACAATGAGCAGTTCTTC.

The genes are TRBV10-2 and TRBJ2-2, with D uncertain. The germline V gene has CDR1 WSHSY and CDR2 SAAADI. This CDR3 is 13 amino acids long. V lost 6 bases to trimming and J lost 6 bases, with 11 bases between them. The CDR3 is CASRSSLAGELFF. As DNA, the CDR3 is TGCGCCAGCAGATCCAGCCTGGCCGGGGAGCTGTTTTTT.

This clonotype showed up just once. The chain joins TRBV27 to TRBJ2-4, with a weak D call TRBD2 (7 bases). This CDR3 has 16 residues. The V and J ends lost 4 bases and 6 bases respectively, with 19 bases between them. Per the germline V gene, CDR1 is MNHEY and CDR2 is SMNVEV (reference sequence). CDR3 sequence: CASSSRGGGGGNIQYF. CDR3 DNA sequence: TGTGCCAGCAGTTCCCGGGGCGGGGGCGGGGGAAACATTCAGTACTTC.